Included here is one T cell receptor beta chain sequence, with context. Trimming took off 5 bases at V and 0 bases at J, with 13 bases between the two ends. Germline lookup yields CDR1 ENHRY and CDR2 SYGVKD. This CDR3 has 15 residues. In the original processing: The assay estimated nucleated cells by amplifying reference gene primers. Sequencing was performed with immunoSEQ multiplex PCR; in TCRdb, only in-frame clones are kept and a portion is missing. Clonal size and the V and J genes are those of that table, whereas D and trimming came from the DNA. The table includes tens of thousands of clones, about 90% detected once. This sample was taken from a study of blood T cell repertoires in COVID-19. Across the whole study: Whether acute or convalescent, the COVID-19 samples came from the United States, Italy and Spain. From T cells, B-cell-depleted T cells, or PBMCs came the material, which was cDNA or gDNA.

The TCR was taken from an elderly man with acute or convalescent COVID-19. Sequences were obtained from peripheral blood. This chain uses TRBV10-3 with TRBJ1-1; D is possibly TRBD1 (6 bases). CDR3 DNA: TGTGCCATCAGTTACACAGGGACGTTGAACACTGAAGCTTTCTTT. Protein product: CAISYTGTLNTEAFF.